The clone carrying this TCR beta chain was observed a handful of times. Its antigen is not identified. V was cut by 2 bases and J by 8 bases, with 15 bases left in between. The CDR3 loop spans 15 amino acids. The germline CDR1 and CDR2 sequences are LNHNV and YYDKDF (reference sequence). This sample was taken from a study of beta chain features in type 1 diabetes. Overall study findings and caveats: A closer apparent resemblance between naive, central memory and Treg TCRB repertoires was seen in patients than in healthy donors. In patients and controls equally, PCR might favor templates that are shorter. All four CD4+ subsets from Type 1 diabetes patients carried moderately but significantly shorter TCRB CDR3s.

Blood was collected once per donor into heparin, averaging roughly 110 mL. The whole isolated RNA underwent reverse transcription, so sequencing captured expressed TCRB transcripts. Here immunoSEQ multiplex PCR was the method, and the copy in TCRdb shows in-frame clones only, minus some. The repertoire has a few hundred thousand clones, about 16% of them found once; the top ten carry approximately 0.02%. The chain uses TRBV15 and TRBJ1-4; tentative D call: TRBD1 (6 bases). The receptor was isolated from a woman aged 18-35 years in good health. The specimen sequenced was naive CD4+ T cells from blood. CDR3 DNA sequence: TGTGCCACCAGCAGATCCTCACCCCAGGGGGAAAAACTGTTTTTT. Protein sequence: CATSRSSPQGEKLFF.